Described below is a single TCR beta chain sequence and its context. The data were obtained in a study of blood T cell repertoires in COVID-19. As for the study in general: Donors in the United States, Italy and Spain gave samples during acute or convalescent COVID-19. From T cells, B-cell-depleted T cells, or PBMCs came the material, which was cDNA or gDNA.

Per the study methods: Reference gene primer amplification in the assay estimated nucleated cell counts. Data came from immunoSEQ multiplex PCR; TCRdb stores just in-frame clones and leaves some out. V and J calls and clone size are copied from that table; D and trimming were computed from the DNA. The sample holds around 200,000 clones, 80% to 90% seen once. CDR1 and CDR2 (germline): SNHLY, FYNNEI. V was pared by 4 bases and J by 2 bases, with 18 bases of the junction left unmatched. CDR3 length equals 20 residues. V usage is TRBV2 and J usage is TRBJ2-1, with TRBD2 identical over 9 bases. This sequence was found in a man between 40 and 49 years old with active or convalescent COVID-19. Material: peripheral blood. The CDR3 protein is CASSVLGLSGRSVAYNEQFF. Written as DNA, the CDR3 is TGTGCCAGCAGTGTACTTGGTTTGAGCGGGAGGTCCGTCGCCTACAATGAGCAGTTCTTC.